A single sample gave rise to the 23 T cell receptor beta chains below, sequenced in a study of cytomegalovirus exposure and HLA in healthy donors. PCR primers comprised 60 Vbeta and 13 Jbeta primers. The data were produced by immunoSEQ multiplex PCR, yet TCRdb's version contains in-frame clones alone and is incomplete. The table for this sample gives tens of thousands of clones. The material sequenced was PBMCs. Every receptor here comes from a young man in good health and CMV-seronegative.

This rearrangement joins TRBV5-6 to TRBJ1-2; TRBD1 is a possible D gene (5 bases). The length of the CDR3 is 13 residues. V shed 1 base and J shed 5 bases, with 9 bases lying between them. Germline lookup yields CDR1 SGHDT and CDR2 YYEEEE. CDR3 in DNA: TGTGCCAGCAGCTTGTGGGGGGGGTATGGCTACACCTTC. This sequence encodes CASSLWGGYGYTF.

The chain joins TRBV6-1 to TRBJ1-5; D gene uncertain. CDR1 is MNHNS and CDR2 is SASEGT in the germline V gene. CDR3 length equals 16 residues. Trimming took 0 bases from V and 7 from J, leaving 16 bases between them. The CDR3 loop is CASSEAGSGRGQPQHF. As DNA, the CDR3 is TGTGCCAGCAGTGAAGCGGGCAGCGGCCGCGGGCAGCCCCAGCATTTT.

The CDR3 reads CASSLMDRGVNTEAFF. Written as DNA, the CDR3 is TGTGCCAGCTCACTGATGGACAGGGGGGTAAACACTGAAGCTTTCTTT. The chain couples TRBV18 to TRBJ1-1; 10 nucleotides agree with TRBD1. There are 16 residues in the CDR3. Losses at the gene ends were 4 bases for V and 2 bases for J; bases not matched to a gene: 7. CDR1 and CDR2 (germline): KGHSH, LQKENI.

V is TRBV6-5 and J is TRBJ1-4; TRBD1 might be the D (5 bases). V lost 6 bases to trimming and J lost 1 base, with 12 bases between them. The germline gives CDR1 MNHEY, CDR2 SVGAGI. CDR3 length: 15 residues. The CDR3 nucleotides read TGTGCCAGCAGGCCAGGGATAGGAACTAATGAAAAACTGTTTTTT. It yields the protein CASRPGIGTNEKLFF.

J is TRBJ2-4 and V is TRBV7-9, with D perhaps TRBD2 (5 bases). V was cut by 3 bases and J by 9 bases, with 15 bases left in between. The CDR3 contains 14 residues. Looked up from germline, CDR1 is SEHNR and CDR2 is FQNEAQ (reference sequence). CDR3 coding DNA: TGTGCCAGCAGCTTGTCAGAGGGCGGAGGCATTCAGTACTTC. Translating it yields CASSLSEGGGIQYF.

The chain uses TRBV19 and TRBJ1-6; perhaps TRBD1 as D (5 bases). V lost 6 bases and J lost 10, with 13 bases in between. Germline CDR1 LNHDA, CDR2 SQIVND (reference sequence). The CDR3 covers 13 residues. The DNA for the CDR3 is TGTGCCAGTAGACCTGACAGAAGCTCACCCCTCCACTTT. This encodes CASRPDRSSPLHF.

The chain has TRBV5-4 and TRBJ1-1, with D possibly being TRBD1 (5 bases). Deletions cut 0 bases from V and 1 base from J, with 7 bases between. This CDR3 contains 14 residues. Germline CDR1 reads SGHNT; CDR2 reads YYREEE (reference sequence). The CDR3 reads CASSLDQGNTEAFF. As DNA, the CDR3 is TGTGCCAGCAGCTTGGATCAGGGGAACACTGAAGCTTTCTTT.

The chain combines TRBV5-1 with TRBJ1-4; no firm D call. The CDR3 totals 15 residues. The V and J ends lost 7 bases and 2 bases respectively, with 15 bases between them. Germline values: CDR1 SGHRS, CDR2 YFSETQ. The CDR3 region is CASGWRGTTNEKLFF. CDR3 DNA sequence: TGCGCCAGCGGATGGCGGGGAACCACTAATGAAAAACTGTTTTTT.

Notes on this clone: One junction end does not reproduce the germline sequence, and a read error may be involved. The rearrangement joins TRBV27 to TRBJ1-1; D possibly corresponds to TRBD1 (6 bases). CDR1 is MNHEY, CDR2 SMNVEV, per germline (reference sequence). The CDR3 runs to 15 residues. As DNA, the CDR3 is TGTGCCAGCAGTTCCTCCGCGCAGGGGAACACTGAAGATTTCTTT. Its protein product is CASSSSAQGNTEDFF.

The chain links TRBV7-9 to TRBJ2-1; D is possibly TRBD2 (5 bases). CDR1 and CDR2 from the germline V gene are SEHNR and FQNEAQ (reference sequence). V was shortened by 5 bases and J by 0 bases, with 11 bases between the two germline ends. This CDR3 region has 15 residues. The CDR3 DNA is TGTGCCAGCAGCAGACTACGGAGCTCCTACAATGAGCAGTTCTTC. Its protein product is CASSRLRSSYNEQFF.

The chain employs TRBV29-1 and TRBJ1-2; tentatively, D is TRBD1 (6 bases). The CDR3 is 11 residues long. Trimming shortened V by 1 base and J by 8 bases, and 8 bases separated the two germline ends. Germline loops: CDR1 SQVTM, CDR2 ANQGSEA. The CDR3 reads CSVEGGLGYTF. CDR3 nucleotide sequence: TGCAGCGTTGAAGGGGGGCTCGGCTACACCTTC.

The chain recombines TRBV7-9 with TRBJ2-1, with a tentative D call TRBD1 (6 bases). This CDR3 spans 15 amino acids. Per germline, CDR1 SEHNR and CDR2 FQNEAQ (reference sequence). The V gene lost 2 bases and the J gene lost 3 bases, with 11 bases spanning the gap. The CDR3 loop reads CASSLRAGVYNEQFF. The CDR3 DNA reads as TGTGCCAGCAGCTTACGGGCAGGGGTCTACAATGAGCAGTTCTTC.

The gene calls are TRBV18 and TRBJ1-4; no clear D gene. Germline CDR1 KGHSH, CDR2 LQKENI. The CDR3 loop spans 14 amino acids. V lost 6 bases and J lost 0, with 8 bases in between. CDR3 DNA sequence: TGTGCCAGCTCCCAGTATGCAACTAATGAAAAACTGTTTTTT. This codes for CASSQYATNEKLFF.

The chain couples TRBV18 to TRBJ1-3; 7 positions agree with TRBD1. The V gene end was trimmed by 3 bases and the J gene end by 4 bases; junction bases not matched to a gene: 3. CDR1 and CDR2 (germline): KGHSH, LQKENI. The CDR3 spans 14 residues. CDR3 protein: CASSPGTAGNTIYF. CDR3 sequence (DNA): TGTGCCAGCTCACCCGGGACAGCCGGAAACACCATATATTTT.

The chain combines TRBV5-6 with TRBJ1-3, with 8 bases that match TRBD1. This CDR3 spans 13 amino acids. CDR1 is SGHDT and CDR2 is YYEEEE in the germline V gene. Trimming cost V 7 bases and J 6 bases; bases outside gene matches: 6. CDR3 sequence (DNA): TGTGCCAGCGGACAGGGTTTCGAAAACACCATATATTTT. Translating gives CASGQGFENTIYF.

The gene calls are TRBV25-1 and TRBJ1-3; D unresolved. V dropped 3 bases and J dropped 0 bases, with 3 bases sitting between them. The germline gives CDR1 MGHDK, CDR2 SYGVNS. The CDR3 consists of 13 residues. DNA of the CDR3: TGTGCCAGCAGTGACAGCTCTGGAAACACCATATATTTT. It specifies CASSDSSGNTIYF.

The chain is built from TRBV30 and TRBJ1-1; D is unresolved. Germline CDR1 and CDR2: GTSNPN and SVGIG (reference sequence). The germline V and J ends were trimmed by 1 base and 4 bases, with 13 bases remaining between them. This CDR3 has 14 residues. The CDR3 here is CAWSAVWEGTEAFF. CDR3 bases: TGTGCCTGGAGTGCGGTCTGGGAGGGCACTGAAGCTTTCTTT. The variable domain in full, with the rest retrieved from reference TRBV30 and TRBJ1-1, is SQTIHQWPATLVQPVGSPLSLECTVEGTSNPNLYWYRQAAGRGLQLLFYSVGIGQISSEVPQNLSASRPQDRQFILSSKKLLLSDSGFYLCAWSAVWEGTEAFFGQGTRLTVV.

The gene calls are TRBV9 and TRBJ1-1; D is ambiguous. Germline assignment: CDR1 SGDLS and CDR2 YYNGEE. The CDR3 contains 14 residues. Trimming stripped 0 bases from V and 4 bases from J, with 10 bases between. CDR3 DNA sequence: TGTGCCAGCAGCGTAGATTCGGGATCCACTGAAGCTTTCTTT. This sequence encodes CASSVDSGSTEAFF. Using reference TRBV9 and TRBJ1-1 for the parts outside the CDR3, the full variable domain is DSGVTQTPKHLITATGQRVTLRCSPRSGDLSVYWYQQSLDQGLQFLIQYYNGEERAKGNILERFSAQQFPDLHSELNLSSLELGDSALYFCASSVDSGSTEAFFGQGTRLTVV.

The chain couples TRBV10-1 to TRBJ1-2; TRBD1 matches at 10 bases. V gave up 6 bases and J gave up 4 bases; unmatched junction bases: 2. Per germline, CDR1 WNHNN and CDR2 SYGVQD (reference sequence). The CDR3 covers 13 residues. The CDR3 nucleotides are TGCGCCAGCAGAGGACAGGGGGGCTATGGCTACACCTTC. Its protein product is CASRGQGGYGYTF.

The chain links TRBV6-1 to TRBJ1-2; perhaps TRBD1 as D (5 bases). The CDR3 is made up of 15 amino acids. Trimming removed 1 base at V and 8 bases at J, with 17 bases between. Germline V gives CDR1 MNHNS, CDR2 SASEGT. The CDR3 DNA is TGTGCCAGCAGTGAAGTGGGGAGGGGCACTTTAGGCTACACCTTC. It is translated as CASSEVGRGTLGYTF.

The genes are TRBV19 and TRBJ2-3, with 10 bases fitting TRBD1. V shed 6 bases and J 5 bases; nucleotides not matched to a gene: 5. Germline values: CDR1 LNHDA, CDR2 SQIVND (reference sequence). The CDR3 extends over 14 amino acids. In DNA, the CDR3 is TGTGCCAGTAGAGACAGGGGGCGCGAAGATACGCAGTATTTT. Protein product: CASRDRGREDTQYF.

This chain links TRBV5-1 with TRBJ2-7; D is unresolved. The CDR3 has 13 amino acids. Looked up from germline, CDR1 is SGHRS and CDR2 is YFSETQ. The V and J ends lost 0 bases and 2 bases respectively, with 6 bases between them. The CDR3 is CASSLVAAYEQYF. CDR3 nucleotide sequence: TGCGCCAGCAGCTTGGTGGCTGCCTACGAGCAGTACTTC. The variable domain in full, with the rest retrieved from reference TRBV5-1 and TRBJ2-7, is KAGVTQTPRYLIKTRGQQVTLSCSPISGHRSVSWYQQTPGQGLQFLFEYFSETQRNKGNFPGRFSGRQFSNSRSEMNVSTLELGDSALYLCASSLVAAYEQYFGPGTRLTVT.

The V gene is TRBV6-6, the J gene TRBJ1-1, with D maybe TRBD1 (5 bases). The CDR3 sequence is 15 residues long. V gave up 2 bases and J gave up 2 bases, with 12 bases separating them. Looked up from germline, CDR1 is MNHNY and CDR2 is SVGAGI (reference sequence). The DNA for the CDR3 is TGTGCCAGCAGTTACAATGGGGGGAGTAACACTGAAGCTTTCTTT. Protein: CASSYNGGSNTEAFF.